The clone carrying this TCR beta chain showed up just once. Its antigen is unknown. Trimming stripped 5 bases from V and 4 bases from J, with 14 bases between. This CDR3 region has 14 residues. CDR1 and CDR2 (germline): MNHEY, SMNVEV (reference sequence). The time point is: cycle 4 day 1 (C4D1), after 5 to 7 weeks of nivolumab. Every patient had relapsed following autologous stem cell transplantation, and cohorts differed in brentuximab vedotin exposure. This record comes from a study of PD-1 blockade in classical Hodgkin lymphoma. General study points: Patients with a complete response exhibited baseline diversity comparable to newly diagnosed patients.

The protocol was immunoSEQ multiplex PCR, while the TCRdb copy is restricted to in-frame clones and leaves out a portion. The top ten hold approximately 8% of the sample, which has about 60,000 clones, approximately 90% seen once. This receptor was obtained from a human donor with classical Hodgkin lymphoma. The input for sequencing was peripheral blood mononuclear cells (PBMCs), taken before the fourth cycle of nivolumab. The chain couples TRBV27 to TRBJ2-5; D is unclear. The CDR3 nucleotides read TGTGCCAGCAGTCATCGTATAGCAATAGAGACCCAGTACTTC. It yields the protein CASSHRIAIETQYF.